These 5 T cell receptor beta chains originate from one sample sequenced in a study of blood T cell repertoires in COVID-19. Produced via immunoSEQ multiplex PCR; TCRdb's table is partial and in-frame only. This table has about 370,000 clones, around 87% appearing once. Material for sequencing was peripheral blood. Receptors originate from a woman in her twenties or thirties with COVID-19, enrolled during active disease.

The CDR3 spells CASSPRGFDTQYF. The CDR3 nucleotides read TGTGCCAGCAGCCCTCGAGGGTTCGATACGCAGTATTTT. The gene calls are TRBV7-3 and TRBJ2-3; possibly TRBD2 for D (5 bases). The germline gives CDR1 SGHTA, CDR2 FQGTGA. There are 13 residues in the CDR3. V lost 5 bases, J lost 6 bases, and 12 bases lay in between.

The V and J genes are TRBV29-1 and TRBJ2-7, with D possibly TRBD2 on 6 matching bases. The CDR3 consists of 13 residues. The V end lost 4 bases, the J end lost 4 bases, and 14 bases lay between the germline ends. Germline CDR1 and CDR2: SQVTM and ANQGSEA. CDR3 sequence (DNA): TGCAGCGTTGTGCGGGACGCGCGATACGAGCAGTACTTC. Translated, it gives CSVVRDARYEQYF.

This chain links TRBV5-1 with TRBJ2-7; maybe TRBD2 (5 bases). With 0 bases removed from V and 2 bases from J, the gap between germline ends came to 18 bases. The CDR3 is 17 amino acids. CDR1 and CDR2 from the germline V gene are SGHRS and YFSETQ. For the CDR3, the DNA is TGCGCCAGCAGCTTGGCAGCCTCCCAGACTACGCCCTACGAGCAGTACTTC. It specifies CASSLAASQTTPYEQYF.

The V call is TRBV25-1, the J call TRBJ2-5; D not resolved. The ends were cut back, 4 bases at V and 1 base at J, with 7 bases in the middle. Germline-derived CDR1 and CDR2 are MGHDK and SYGVNS. The CDR3 runs 13 residues. The chain's CDR3 is CASSVQIQETQYF. The CDR3 DNA is TGTGCCAGCAGTGTACAAATCCAAGAGACCCAGTACTTC.

The chain couples TRBV15 to TRBJ2-7, with D possibly TRBD2 on 5 matching bases. The germline V gene has CDR1 LNHNV and CDR2 YYDKDF (reference sequence). The CDR3 covers 14 residues. The V and J ends lost 8 bases and 2 bases respectively, with 16 bases between them. CDR3 nucleotides: TGTGCCACCTCAAATGTGCGGGCGGCCTACGAGCAGTACTTC. Its translation is CATSNVRAAYEQYF. Based on the CDR3 plus reference TRBV15 and TRBJ2-7, the full variable domain is DAMVIQNPRYQVTQFGKPVTLSCSQTLNHNVMYWYQQKSSQAPKLLFHYYDKDFNNEADTPDNFQSRRPNTSFCFLDIRSPGLGDTAMYLCATSNVRAAYEQYFGPGTRLTVT.